This is a list of T cell receptor beta chains from one sample in a study of CD39 and CD103 CD8 tumor-infiltrating T cells. Assay: immunoSEQ multiplex PCR; the TCRdb copy retains only in-frame clones and omits some. The sample consists of roughly 320 clones, about 44% of them appearing once. Sequencing was done on a sample of CD39+ CD103+ CD8+ T cells sorted from the tumor. These receptors originate from a human donor with ovarian cancer. Each CDR3 is given with its conserved first and last residue. Each record gives: J gene, clone size, D gene, CDR3 length, V gene, CDR3 protein, CDR3 DNA. The D gene is left open where the match is weak. Part of the rows lack a size; the others show once, few, many or a class for expanded clones.

TRBJ2-6,once,NA,19,TRBV11-2,CASSSNNRGRQSRANVLTF,TGTGCCAGCAGCAGCAACAACAGAGGACGACAAAGTCGGGCCAACGTCCTGACTTTC
TRBJ2-5,few,NA,13,TRBV9,CASSVATGFAQYF,TGTGCCAGCAGCGTAGCTACCGGATTCGCTCAGTACTTC
TRBJ2-3,few,TRBD1,18,TRBV19,CASSIDLEQGAIADTQYF,TGTGCCAGTAGTATAGATCTTGAACAGGGGGCGATCGCAGATACGCAGTATTTT
TRBJ2-1,NA,TRBD2,17,TRBV4-2,CASSQYLAGGSYNEQFF,TGTGCCAGCAGCCAATATCTAGCGGGAGGCTCATACAATGAGCAGTTCTTC
TRBJ2-2,NA,NA,12,TRBV19,CASSISNGELFF,TGTGCCAGTAGTATATCTAACGGGGAGCTGTTTTTT
TRBJ2-3,once,TRBD2,16,TRBV5-1,CASSFGLAGPTDTQYF,TGCGCCAGCAGCTTTGGACTAGCGGGGCCCACAGATACGCAGTATTTT
TRBJ2-7,NA,NA,13,TRBV7-9,CASSLADLYEQYF,TGTGCCAGCAGCTTAGCGGACCTCTACGAGCAGTACTTC
TRBJ1-6,NA,NA,15,TRBV27,CASSLVGQYNSPLHF,TGTGCCAGCAGTTTAGTAGGACAGTATAATTCACCCCTCCACTTT
TRBJ1-2,NA,TRBD1,17,TRBV15,CATSREIQGALDYGYTF,TGTGCCACCAGCAGAGAGATACAGGGGGCCCTCGACTATGGCTACACCTTC
TRBJ1-2,NA,NA,14,TRBV27,CASSSCDSCYGYTF,TGTGCCAGCAGTTCCTGCGACAGCTGCTATGGCTACACCTTC
TRBJ2-7,NA,NA,14,TRBV7-3,CASVPRQETYEQYF,TGTGCCAGCGTCCCGAGACAGGAGACCTACGAGCAGTACTTC
TRBJ2-5,NA,TRBD2,14,TRBV4-3,CASSWAGGQETQYF,TGCGCCAGCAGCTGGGCGGGAGGGCAAGAGACCCAGTACTTC
TRBJ1-1,NA,TRBD1,15,TRBV7-9,CASSLAQGLFTEAFF,TGTGCCAGCAGCTTAGCACAGGGGTTGTTCACTGAAGCTTTCTTT
TRBJ2-5,hyperexpanded,NA,12,TRBV9,CASSPWGETQYF,TGTGCCAGCAGCCCTTGGGGAGAGACCCAGTACTTC
TRBJ1-2,NA,NA,14,TRBV5-2,CASSQDRDRGGYTF,TGTGCCAGCAGCCAAGATCGGGACAGGGGAGGCTACACCTTC
TRBJ2-3,NA,NA,15,TRBV27,CASSHTGTYTDTQYF,TGTGCCAGCAGTCACACCGGGACGTACACAGATACGCAGTATTTT
TRBJ2-7,large,NA,12,TRBV5-5,CASSRPTYEQYF,TGTGCCAGCAGCCGTCCTACCTACGAGCAGTACTTC
TRBJ2-7,NA,NA,16,TRBV11-2,CASSLTIGTPTYEQYF,TGTGCCAGCAGTCTTACAATCGGGACACCTACCTACGAGCAGTACTTC
TRBJ1-2,NA,NA,13,TRBV27,CASSAGTGYGYTF,TGTGCCAGCAGTGCCGGGACTGGGTATGGCTACACCTTC
TRBJ2-7,hyperexpanded,NA,13,TRBV28,CASSLQGLWEQYF,TGTGCCAGCAGTTTACAGGGCCTTTGGGAGCAGTACTTC
TRBJ2-2,NA,NA,12,TRBV6-1,CASSEANGELFF,TGTGCCAGCAGTGAAGCAAACGGGGAGCTGTTTTTT
TRBJ1-2,few,NA,13,TRBV6-5,CASTPGRGFGYTF,TGTGCCAGCACCCCGGGGAGGGGGTTCGGCTACACCTTC
TRBJ1-2,hyperexpanded,NA,13,TRBV2,CASSDVPSYGYTF,TGTGCCAGCAGTGATGTACCCAGCTATGGCTACACCTTC
TRBJ2-7,NA,NA,12,TRBV5-3,CASSLPSYEQYF,TGTGCCAGCAGCTTGCCTTCCTACGAGCAGTACTTC
TRBJ1-4,few,TRBD1,15,TRBV2,CASRLGQGVMQELFF,TGTGCCAGCAGGTTGGGACAGGGTGTAATGCAGGAACTGTTTTTT
TRBJ2-7,NA,NA,14,TRBV9,CASGGRARSYEQYF,TGTGCCAGCGGGGGTAGGGCTCGCTCCTACGAGCAGTACTTC
TRBJ1-5,NA,TRBD1,16,TRBV7-8,CASSLDGQGSNQPQHF,TGTGCCAGCAGCTTAGACGGACAGGGGAGCAATCAGCCCCAGCATTTT
TRBJ2-1,NA,TRBD1,14,TRBV19,CASSRTGSSNEQFF,TGTGCCAGTAGCAGGACAGGGAGTTCTAATGAGCAGTTCTTC
TRBJ1-1,few,NA,13,TRBV7-5,CASSLNSNTEAFF,TGTGCCAGCAGCCTCAATTCTAACACTGAAGCTTTCTTT
TRBJ2-1,large,TRBD2,16,TRBV7-3,CASSSATSGSVGEQFF,TGTGCCAGCAGCTCCGCCACTAGCGGGAGTGTCGGTGAGCAGTTCTTC
TRBJ2-5,NA,NA,16,TRBV7-7,CASSLDYLDGQETQYF,TGTGCTAGCAGCTTAGATTATTTAGATGGACAAGAGACCCAGTACTTC
TRBJ1-1,NA,NA,13,TRBV6-5,CASDSRGYTEAFF,TGTGCCAGCGATTCAAGGGGGTACACTGAAGCTTTCTTT
TRBJ1-1,hyperexpanded,NA,13,TRBV7-3,CASSLNSNTEAFF,TGTGCCAGCAGCCTCAATTCTAACACTGAAGCTTTCTTT
TRBJ2-2,large,NA,13,TRBV9,CASGAGYTGELFF,TGTGCCAGCGGTGCAGGGTACACCGGGGAGCTGTTTTTT
TRBJ1-2,few,NA,19,TRBV6-7,CASSNTQARAGRKVYGYTF,TGTGCCAGCAGCAATACTCAAGCCCGGGCTGGGCGAAAAGTCTATGGCTACACCTTC
TRBJ2-7,large,TRBD2,14,TRBV5-1,CASSQSSGGGEQYF,TGCGCCAGCAGTCAATCTAGCGGAGGAGGCGAGCAGTACTTC
TRBJ2-7,few,NA,13,TRBV6-1,CASTKFSSVQQYF,TGTGCCAGCACTAAGTTCTCTAGCGTCCAGCAGTACTTC
TRBJ2-7,NA,NA,12,TRBV5-3,CASSRPTYEQYF,TGTGCCAGCAGCCGTCCTACCTACGAGCAGTACTTC
TRBJ2-3,few,TRBD2,17,TRBV10-1,CASSEPPGLRHTDTQYF,TGCGCCAGCAGTGAGCCACCGGGACTAAGGCACACAGATACGCAGTATTTT
TRBJ1-1,NA,TRBD1,12,TRBV18,CASSQGQVEAFF,TGTGCCAGCTCACAGGGACAGGTTGAAGCTTTCTTT
TRBJ1-5,NA,NA,13,TRBV19,CASSIDRGQPQHF,TGTGCCAGTAGTATAGATCGGGGTCAGCCCCAGCATTTT
TRBJ1-2,NA,NA,13,TRBV5-1,CASSGGGTYGYTF,TGCGCCAGCAGCGGGGGGGGAACCTATGGCTACACCTTC
TRBJ1-1,large,NA,11,TRBV11-1,CASRYSDEAFF,TGTGCCAGCAGATATTCCGATGAAGCTTTCTTT
TRBJ2-7,NA,TRBD2,14,TRBV5-5,CARSLTSGFYEQYF,TGTGCCAGAAGCTTAACTAGCGGATTCTACGAGCAGTACTTC
TRBJ1-1,NA,NA,15,TRBV7-9,CASSLAQGINTEAFF,TGTGCCAGCAGCTTAGCGCAGGGGATCAACACTGAAGCTTTCTTT
TRBJ2-7,large,NA,14,TRBV5-1,CASSLGGFSYEQYF,TGCGCCAGCAGCTTGGGTGGGTTCTCCTACGAGCAGTACTTC
TRBJ2-5,NA,TRBD2,12,TRBV2,CAVQGTRETQYF,TGTGCCGTCCAGGGGACTAGAGAGACCCAGTACTTC
TRBJ2-7,NA,TRBD2,15,TRBV2,CASSLAGGLTYEQYF,TGTGCCAGCAGCTTAGCGGGGGGGCTCACCTACGAGCAGTACTTC
TRBJ1-1,NA,NA,15,TRBV19,CASSLGDGLNTEAFF,TGTGCCAGTAGTTTAGGCGACGGGTTGAACACTGAAGCTTTCTTT
TRBJ1-1,large,NA,15,TRBV7-9,CASSLAQGTHTEAFF,TGTGCCAGCAGCTTAGCGCAGGGAACGCACACTGAAGCTTTCTTT
TRBJ1-1,NA,NA,14,TRBV19,CASSITGSGTEAFF,TGTGCCAGTAGTATTACGGGGAGTGGGACTGAAGCTTTCTTT